The source of this TCR beta chain is a study of technical replicates of blood from a few donors. Trimming cost V 3 bases and J 2 bases; bases outside gene matches: 8. This CDR3 is built from 16 residues. Germline loops: CDR1 ENHRY, CDR2 SYGVKD. TCRdb's copy holds only in-frame clones and misses some; the assay was immunoSEQ multiplex PCR. The sample records around 15,000 clones, around nine tenths being singletons. The rearrangement joins TRBV10-3 to TRBJ2-5; 8 bases agree with TRBD2. The specimen was PBMCs. The receptor was derived from a human donor in good health. CDR3 coding DNA: TGTGCCATCAGTGACCCCCATAGCGGGGTACAAGAGACCCAGTACTTC. Its protein is CAISDPHSGVQETQYF.